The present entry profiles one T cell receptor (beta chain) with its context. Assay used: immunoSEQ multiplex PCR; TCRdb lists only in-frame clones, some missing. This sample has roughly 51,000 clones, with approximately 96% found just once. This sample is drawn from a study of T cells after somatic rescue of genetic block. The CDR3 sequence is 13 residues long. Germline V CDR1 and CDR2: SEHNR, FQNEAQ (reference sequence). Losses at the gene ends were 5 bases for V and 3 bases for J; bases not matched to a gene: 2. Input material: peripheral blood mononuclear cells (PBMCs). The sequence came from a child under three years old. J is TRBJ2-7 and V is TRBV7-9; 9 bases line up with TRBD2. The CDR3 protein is CASSPTSGYEQYF. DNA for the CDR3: TGTGCCAGCAGCCCGACTAGCGGCTACGAGCAGTACTTC.